Below, one TCR beta chain is given with its context. No cognate antigen has been identified for it. No clone much larger than this one lies a single base away; base qualities are absent. V is clipped by 2 bases and J by 4 bases, and the sequence between their germline boundaries is 7 bases long. CDR1 SGDLS and CDR2 YYNGEE were looked up in the germline V gene. The CDR3 runs 13 amino acids, cysteine and phenylalanine included. Kept here is only the CDR3 DNA, which spans 39 bases and is read in frame from base 1. This specimen belongs to a study of blood T cell repertoires in COVID-19 (dated by TCRdb to 2019 to 2021). About the investigation overall: The collaborator samples originated in the United States, Italy and Spain and spanned the acute and convalescent phases of COVID-19. A freely available public database, intended as a resource for researchers studying the immune response to SARS-CoV-2, is where the repertoires were released. The samples were drawn from the first 160 participants of the ongoing ImmuneRACE study and from 1,254 subjects provided by 6 global collaborators. The prospective study material was composed of cDNA or gDNA derived from T cells, B-cell-depleted T cells, or PBMCs. Nearly every sample came with metadata listing a de-identified subject ID, COVID-19 status, age in years and sex. The dataset comprised deeply sampled blood TCRbeta repertoires from subjects exposed to, actively infected with, or recovered from COVID-19. HLA class I and class II types, where available, came from metadata supplied by the sample provider rather than from assay-based typing.

The paper's findings and limits, for the study overall: Clinical and demographic metadata were provided uncurated, with the amount varying by source and participant.

TCRbeta CDR3 regions were amplified from genomic DNA by means of the immunoSEQ Assay, a bias-controlled multiplex PCR. On the study's bioinformatics: Within the assay, amplification of reference gene primers was used to estimate how many nucleated cells each sample contained. To quantify the absolute abundance of each unique TCRbeta CDR3 rearrangement, sequence reads were collapsed and filtered. For each sample, productive Simpson clonality was calculated as the square root of Simpson's diversity index across productive rearrangements. TCRdb carries this immuneACCESS record with in-frame sequences only. Its versions omit some clonotypes, under half of them owing to an unresolved V gene in the studies checked, with the rest unexplained. V, J and clone size are taken as reported in that table, and D and trimming were inferred from the DNA itself. The sample has approximately 210,000 clones on record, about 83% of them singletons. 2.5% of the sample goes to the ten largest clones.

Whole blood was collected in K2EDTA tubes by collaborating institutions according to the institutions' own protocols. For TCRbeta analysis, collaborators shipped samples in one of three forms: frozen whole blood, isolated PBMCs, or DNA extracted from either of those sample types. The chain is made from TRBV9 and TRBJ1-3; TRBD1 is a possible D gene, resting on 5 matching bases. The source material was peripheral blood. The TCR was taken from a woman in her thirties or forties with active or convalescent COVID-19. The CDR3 reads CASSVAGGNTIYF. The nucleotide sequence reads TGTGCCAGCAGCGTGGCAGGGGGAAACACCATATATTTT.